The present entry profiles one TCR beta chain with its context. Its antigen is unidentified. The CDR3 has 14 amino acids. The germline V and J ends were trimmed by 0 bases and 8 bases, with 13 bases remaining between them. Germline CDR1 MNHEY, CDR2 SVGEGT. The sample comes from a study of T cells in Graves' hyperthyroidism and ophthalmopathy. Background on the study: Staff took peripheral blood when the initial diagnosis was made, before any treatment began.

Study-level points and caveats: Blood also contained most expanded thyroid clonotypes above 0.001.

Disease duration was under 3 months in the ophthalmopathy patients, who also had a Clinical Activity Score of at least 3 and a NOSPECS grade of at least 4. Patients were excluded because of uncontrolled infection, other autoimmune disease, pregnancy or lactation. TCR beta CDR3 regions were amplified from RNA transcripts. The HTBI primer set was used in a first-round RT-PCR of the TCR CDR3. MiXCR, applied by TCRdb to the multiplex PCR reads, yields one record per CDR3 protein. The sample contains hundreds of thousands of distinct CDR3 sequences, roughly 24% of which appear only once. This clonotype was obtained from a woman aged 25 to 39 with Graves' ophthalmopathy. The sample was blood. The chain joins TRBV6-2 or TRBV6-3 to TRBJ1-2; D is uncertain. This CDR3 reads CASSYSSRERGYTF. The CDR3 nucleotides are TGTGCCAGCAGTTACTCGTCGAGGGAGCGGGGCTACACCTTC.